Reported below is one TCR beta chain. From germline, CDR1 is SGHRS and CDR2 YFSETQ. The CDR3 has 17 residues. V lost 2 bases and J lost 3; bases outside the gene matches: 7. The record originates from a study of blood T cell repertoires in COVID-19. About the research overall: Sites across the United States, Italy and Spain contributed samples from acute and convalescent COVID-19. T cells, B-cell-depleted T cells, or PBMCs supplied cDNA or gDNA.

In the authors' workflow: From reference gene primer amplification, estimates of nucleated cell counts were derived. Clones were sequenced by immunoSEQ multiplex PCR, and TCRdb holds only the in-frame ones, with some missing. V, J and clone size derive from that table, while D and trimming were established from the DNA sequence. The sample consists of roughly 78,000 clones, around 88% of them appearing once. Sequenced: peripheral blood. The sequence derives from a man aged 55-75 years with acute or convalescent COVID-19. The chain joins TRBV5-1 to TRBJ2-3, with TRBD2 matching 12 bases. Here the CDR3 DNA reads TGCGCCAGCAGCTTTTCGACTAGCGGGGGCCTAACAGATACGCAGTATTTT. As protein: CASSFSTSGGLTDTQYF.